This T cell receptor (beta chain) came from a study of control samples from healthy donors and cancer patients. V lost 5 bases to trimming and J lost 7 bases; unmatched junction nucleotides: 7. The CDR3 length is 13 residues. Germline V gene data show CDR1 as SGHTA and CDR2 as FQGNSA. Profiled with immunoSEQ multiplex PCR; TCRdb holds only in-frame clones, not every one. The table shows some 120,000 clones, with roughly 90% occurring only once. This sequence joins TRBV7-2 and TRBJ2-5; TRBD1 agrees at 7 bases. This clonotype was sampled from a young man in good health. What was sequenced was blood. The CDR3 DNA follows: TGTGCCAGCAGCCAGGACAGGCCCGTGACCCAGTACTTC. Translated, it gives CASSQDRPVTQYF.